These 17 T cell receptor beta chains originate from one sample sequenced in a study of cytomegalovirus exposure and HLA in healthy donors. The PCR ran on 60 Vbeta and 13 Jbeta primers. Clones were sequenced by immunoSEQ multiplex PCR, and TCRdb holds only the in-frame ones, with some missing. Here the sample spans about 160,000 clones, 70% to 80% being singletons. Sequenced sample: PBMCs. Receptors originate from a woman between 50 and 59 years old in good health and CMV-seronegative.

This rearrangement joins TRBV9 to TRBJ2-3, with TRBD2 matching over 11 bases. CDR1 and CDR2 (germline): SGDLS, YYNGEE. Trimming cost V 3 bases and J 9 bases; bases outside gene matches: 18. The CDR3 runs to 18 residues. In nucleotides, the CDR3 is TGTGCCAGCAGCGCCGCCCTTCTAGCGGGGGGAGGCTCGAAGACGCAGTATTTT. Its protein product is CASSAALLAGGGSKTQYF.

This sequence joins TRBV28 and TRBJ1-2; D remains unclear. CDR1 and CDR2 (germline): MDHEN, SYDVKM. The CDR3 totals 12 residues. V was cut by 4 bases and J by 4 bases, with 7 bases left in between. The CDR3 here is CASSYEGYGYTF. CDR3 DNA sequence: TGTGCCAGCAGTTACGAGGGCTATGGCTACACCTTC.

The rearrangement uses TRBV28 and TRBJ1-4, with D unclear. V gave up 3 bases and J gave up 7 bases, with 9 bases separating them. Germline CDR1 MDHEN, CDR2 SYDVKM. The CDR3 runs 13 residues. This chain's CDR3 is CASSLPAVEKLFF. The CDR3 DNA reads TGTGCCAGCAGTTTGCCGGCGGTTGAAAAACTGTTTTTT.

The chain recombines TRBV6-5 with TRBJ2-7, with no clear D. The CDR3 covers 14 residues. V lost 2 bases and J lost 3, with 11 bases in between. CDR1 and CDR2 from the germline V gene are MNHEY and SVGAGI. The CDR3 spells CASSYDHGVYEQYF. CDR3 DNA: TGTGCCAGCAGTTACGATCACGGAGTCTACGAGCAGTACTTC.

The J gene is TRBJ1-2, the V gene TRBV27; 9 bases are a match to TRBD1. The CDR3 is made up of 20 amino acids. The germline V gene has CDR1 MNHEY and CDR2 SMNVEV (reference sequence). J lost 4 bases, V lost 2 bases, and 20 bases had no gene match. CDR3 sequence (DNA): TGTGCCAGCAGTTTAAGGCGGACAGGGGCCACTTTTCCCCTCGGCTATGGCTACACCTTC. It yields the protein CASSLRRTGATFPLGYGYTF.

The chain employs TRBV28 and TRBJ2-7; TRBD1 matches at 7 bases. This CDR3 comprises 21 residues. CDR1 is MDHEN, CDR2 SYDVKM, per germline. Trimming took 4 bases from V and 0 from J; bases not matched to a gene: 24. CDR3: CASSSSWTGVLEIPVSYEQYF. The CDR3 region has the DNA TGTGCCAGCAGTTCTTCCTGGACAGGAGTACTCGAAATTCCCGTCTCCTACGAGCAGTACTTC.

This clone was seen once. V gene TRBV5-4 combines with J gene TRBJ2-1; 7 bases are shared with TRBD1. The CDR3 has 15 amino acids. J lost 4 bases, V lost 1 base, and 5 bases had no gene match. The germline V gene encodes CDR1 SGHNT and CDR2 YYREEE (reference sequence). The CDR3, as DNA: TGTGCCAGCAGCTTGTCCCGGGACAGTTACAATGAGCAGTTCTTC. Its translation is CASSLSRDSYNEQFF.

The chain carries TRBV7-6 and TRBJ2-7; D uncertain. This CDR3 has 13 amino acids. Germline CDR1 is SGHVS and CDR2 is FNYEAQ. V lost 2 bases and J 6 bases, leaving 11 bases between the germline ends. Here the CDR3 reads CASSLLPAGEQYF. CDR3 coding DNA: TGTGCCAGCAGCTTACTCCCCGCCGGCGAGCAGTACTTC.

V and J are TRBV6-5 and TRBJ1-3, with D hard to call. Per the germline V gene, CDR1 is MNHEY and CDR2 is SVGAGI. The CDR3 is 15 residues long. V lost 5 bases, J lost 0 bases, and 11 bases lay in between. The CDR3 coding sequence is TGTGCCAGCAGTACCGGTGGCGGCTCTGGAAACACCATATATTTT. It is translated as CASSTGGGSGNTIYF.

This clone was observed a single time. The chain is built from TRBV5-5 and TRBJ2-5; D might be TRBD1 (7 bases). The CDR3 extends over 17 amino acids. V was cut by 0 bases and J by 2 bases, with 17 bases left in between. Germline CDR1 is SGHKS and CDR2 is YYEKEE (reference sequence). The CDR3 bases are TGTGCCAGCAGCTTGGGTGCGGGACAGAACCGTCAAGAGACCCAGTACTTC. This encodes CASSLGAGQNRQETQYF.

This clone was seen only once. For the CDR3, the DNA is TGCGCCAGCAGCCAAGGCGCTGGACAAGGCGACAATGAGCAGTTCTTC. Its translation is CASSQGAGQGDNEQFF. The rearrangement uses TRBV4-3 and TRBJ2-1; D may be TRBD1 (5 bases). Germline V gene lookup returns CDR1 LGHNA and CDR2 YSLEER. The CDR3 has 16 amino acids. Trimming left V 1 base short and J 5 bases short, with 15 bases between.

The chain recombines TRBV10-2 with TRBJ1-2, with 9 nucleotides matching TRBD1. V lost 6 bases to trimming and J lost 4 bases; unmatched junction nucleotides: 3. The CDR3 is 13 amino acids. Germline V gene lookup returns CDR1 WSHSY and CDR2 SAAADI. CDR3 loop: CASRTGGSYGYTF. The CDR3 coding sequence is TGCGCCAGCAGAACAGGGGGCAGCTATGGCTACACCTTC.

This clone occurred once. V usage is TRBV5-1 and J usage is TRBJ2-5; 8 positions agree with TRBD1. Trimming at V came to 8 bases and at J to 5 bases, leaving 8 bases not matched to a gene. Germline V gives CDR1 SGHRS, CDR2 YFSETQ. CDR3 length: 13 amino acids. DNA of the CDR3: TGCGCCAGTTGGGACAGGCCCTCGGAGACCCAGTACTTC. It yields the protein CASWDRPSETQYF.

The chain has TRBV7-9 and TRBJ1-4; D possibly corresponds to TRBD1 (6 bases). With 4 bases removed from V and 3 bases from J, the gap between germline ends came to 12 bases. The length of the CDR3 is 15 residues. CDR1 and CDR2 from the germline V gene are SEHNR and FQNEAQ (reference sequence). The CDR3 DNA is TGTGCCAGCAGCTCCCCCAGGGGACCTAATGAAAAACTGTTTTTT. Amino acid sequence: CASSSPRGPNEKLFF.

This chain joins TRBV20-1 and TRBJ1-2; D is perhaps TRBD1 (6 bases). The germline V gene encodes CDR1 DFQATT and CDR2 SNEGSKA (reference sequence). V lost 7 bases to trimming and J lost 2 bases, with 8 bases between them. The CDR3 has 11 residues. The CDR3 here is CSVQGNYGYTF. CDR3 bases: TGCAGTGTCCAGGGGAACTATGGCTACACCTTC.

This clone has only one observation. The V gene is TRBV14, the J gene TRBJ1-1; unclear D gene. Germline CDR1 reads SGHDN; CDR2 reads FVKESK. There are 13 residues in the CDR3. V lost 2 bases to trimming and J lost 0 bases, with 4 bases between them. The CDR3: CASSQYMNTEAFF. In nucleotides, the CDR3 is TGTGCCAGCAGCCAATACATGAACACTGAAGCTTTCTTT.

This clone has only one observation. The chain combines TRBV5-5 with TRBJ1-1, with D uncertain. Germline CDR1 reads SGHKS; CDR2 reads YYEKEE (reference sequence). V dropped 2 bases and J dropped 1 base, with 9 bases sitting between them. The CDR3 loop spans 14 amino acids. The CDR3: CASSLVTANTEAFF. In DNA form, the CDR3 reads TGTGCCAGCAGCTTAGTCACAGCGAACACTGAAGCTTTCTTT.